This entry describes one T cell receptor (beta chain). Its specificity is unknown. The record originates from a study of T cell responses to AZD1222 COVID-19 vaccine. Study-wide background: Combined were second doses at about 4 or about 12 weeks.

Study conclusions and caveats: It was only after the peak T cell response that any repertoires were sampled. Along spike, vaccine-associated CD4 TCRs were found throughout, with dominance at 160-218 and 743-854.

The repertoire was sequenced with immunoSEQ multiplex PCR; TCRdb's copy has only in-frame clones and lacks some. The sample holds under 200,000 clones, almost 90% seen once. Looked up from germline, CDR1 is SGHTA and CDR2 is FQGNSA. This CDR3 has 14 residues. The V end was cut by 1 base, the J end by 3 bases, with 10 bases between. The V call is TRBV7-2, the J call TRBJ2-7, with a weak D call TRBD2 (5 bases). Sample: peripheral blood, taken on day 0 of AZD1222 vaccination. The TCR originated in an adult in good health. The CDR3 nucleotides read TGTGCCAGCAGCTTAGGGCCCGGGAACTACGAGCAGTACTTC. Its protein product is CASSLGPGNYEQYF.